This T cell receptor (beta chain) was recovered during a study of CD8 T cells in Susac syndrome (dated by TCRdb to the late 2010s). Context from the whole study: Among the sequenced Susac syndrome patients, more than 5 had clinically active disease and about eight were in clinical remission. At blood withdrawal, Susac syndrome patients were either therapy-naive, taking corticosteroids (in some cases with IVIg as well), or taking IVIg alone. The study used repertoire sequencing to test whether antigen drove CD8+ T cell activation and differentiation in Susac syndrome. Clonality of the CD8+ T cell repertoire was compared between around eleven healthy donors, approximately 14 Susac syndrome patients and under 19 multiple sclerosis patients.

What the study reported, not specific to this receptor: The number of individuals in the TCR sequencing and HLA analysis was acknowledged as relatively small. Susac syndrome CD8+ repertoires showed clonal expansion, highest in CD8+ TEMRA cells and greater in clinically active than remitting patients. Sixteen Susac-specific public clones were identified in the total CD8+ repertoire, and roughly five Susac-specific public clones were identified in the CD8+ TEMRA repertoire.

Comment on this clonotype: Its antigen is still unknown. Per-base qualities were not stored, and no clone one base away is much larger.

RNA was extracted using the RNeasy kit, and roughly 0.5 to 1 ug of the RNA was reverse transcribed with random hexamers. The immunoSEQ multiplex PCR assay, which covers 54 Vbeta and 13 Jbeta segments, was used to amplify TCR beta CDR3 regions. PCR amplification bias was corrected by using a synthetic template baseline for primer optimization and computational correction. Turning to the authors' computational methods: Reads were annotated to V, D and J genes according to IMGT and were analyzed with immunoSEQ Analyzer, with only productive sequences retained. Clonality was computed as one minus Shannon entropy normalized by log2 of the number of productive unique sequences. For each patient and control, public and private clones were evaluated among the 100 most prevalent clones. Clones were defined as Susac-specific when absent from the healthy and MS cohorts, from over a thousand published viral clones and from other ImmuneACCESS disease sequences. The public reads were quality trimmed at Q25 with fastp and then assembled into clones with MiXCR by TCRdb, keeping productive beta chains. Records with the same CDR3 protein are collapsed into one entry carrying the most frequent genes and DNA. TCRdb's processing, not the authors', yielded these V and J calls. In this sample the table shows about 24,000 distinct CDR3 sequences, around 93% of which occur a single time. In total, the top ten clones hold roughly 0.62% of the sample.

Peripheral blood CD8+ and CD4+ T cells from healthy donors, Susac syndrome patients and multiple sclerosis patients were profiled using high-throughput TCR beta sequencing. Susac syndrome patients met recently defined diagnostic criteria for definite or probable disease. CD8+ TEMRA cells were enriched by FACS, while bulk CD8+ and CD4+ T cells were purified by magnetic negative isolation. Blood was collected in EDTA tubes and processed within 24 hours, with PBMCs isolated through density gradient centrifugation. PBMCs intended for TCR sequencing were cryopreserved in liquid nitrogen and thawed later in a water bath at 37 degrees C. Purity of sorted or isolated CD4+, CD8+ and CD8+ TEMRA cells was at least 90%. Sequencing was performed on CD8+ T cells from PBMCs. The source is a human donor with Susac syndrome.

The sequenced DNA: TGTGCCAGCAGCCCTCAACAGCTTAGCACAGATACGCAGTATTTT. This translates into CASSPQQLSTDTQYF. The chain was built from TRBV6-5 and TRBJ2-3; no confident D gene assignment can be made. Per the germline V gene, MNHEY is the CDR1 and SVGAGI is the CDR2. The CDR3 goes from the cysteine to the phenylalanine over 15 residues. Only CDR3 DNA remains: 45 bases, in frame from the first base. The trim is 6 bases for V and 0 bases for J, with a gap of 13 bases between the germline ends.